The T cell receptor beta chain under discussion was sequenced for a study of beta chain features in type 1 diabetes. TCRB transcripts that were expressed got sequenced, as all of the isolated RNA had been reverse transcribed. Produced via immunoSEQ multiplex PCR; TCRdb's table is partial and in-frame only. The data contain 900,000 or so clones, roughly 16% of them seen just once; the ten biggest clones take up around 0.02%. This CDR3 is 14 amino acids long. The J segment lost 5 bases and the V segment lost 2 bases, leaving 3 bases of the junction unmatched. The germline V gene has CDR1 MNHNY and CDR2 SVGAGI (reference sequence). In the case of this clone: The antigen is not known.

Study-wide findings and caveats: Cells with high TCR expression could be over-represented when cDNA is sequenced. Across patients, naive, central memory and Treg TCRB repertoires exhibited apparently greater similarity than was observed across healthy donors.

Roughly 110 mL of blood, on average, came from one heparinised draw per donor. The specimen was naive CD4+ T cells from blood. The TCR originated in a woman between 18 and 29 years old in good health. The rearrangement links TRBV6-6 to TRBJ2-5; TRBD1 agrees at 9 bases. The CDR3 region is CASSYPGQGETQYF. CDR3 DNA sequence: TGTGCCAGCAGTTACCCCGGACAGGGGGAGACCCAGTACTTC.